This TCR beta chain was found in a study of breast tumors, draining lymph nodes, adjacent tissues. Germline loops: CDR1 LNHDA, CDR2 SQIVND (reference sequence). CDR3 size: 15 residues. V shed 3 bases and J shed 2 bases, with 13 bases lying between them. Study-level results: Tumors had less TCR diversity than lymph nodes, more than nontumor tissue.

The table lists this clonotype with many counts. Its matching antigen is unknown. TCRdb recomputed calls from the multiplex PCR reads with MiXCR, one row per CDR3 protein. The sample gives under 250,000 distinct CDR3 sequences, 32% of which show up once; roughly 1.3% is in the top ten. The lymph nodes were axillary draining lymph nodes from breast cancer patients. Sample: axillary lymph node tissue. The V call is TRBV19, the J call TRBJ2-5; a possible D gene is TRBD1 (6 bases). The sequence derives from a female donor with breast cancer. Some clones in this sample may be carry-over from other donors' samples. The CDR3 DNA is TGTGCCAGTAGTATTGATTCGAGGGGGCAAGAGACCCAGTACTTC. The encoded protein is CASSIDSRGQETQYF. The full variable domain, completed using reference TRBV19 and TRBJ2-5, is DGGITQSPKYLFRKEGQNVTLSCEQNLNHDAMYWYRQDPGQGLRLIYYSQIVNDFQKGDIAEGYSVSREKKESFPLTVTSAQKNPTAFYLCASSIDSRGQETQYFGPGTRLLVL.